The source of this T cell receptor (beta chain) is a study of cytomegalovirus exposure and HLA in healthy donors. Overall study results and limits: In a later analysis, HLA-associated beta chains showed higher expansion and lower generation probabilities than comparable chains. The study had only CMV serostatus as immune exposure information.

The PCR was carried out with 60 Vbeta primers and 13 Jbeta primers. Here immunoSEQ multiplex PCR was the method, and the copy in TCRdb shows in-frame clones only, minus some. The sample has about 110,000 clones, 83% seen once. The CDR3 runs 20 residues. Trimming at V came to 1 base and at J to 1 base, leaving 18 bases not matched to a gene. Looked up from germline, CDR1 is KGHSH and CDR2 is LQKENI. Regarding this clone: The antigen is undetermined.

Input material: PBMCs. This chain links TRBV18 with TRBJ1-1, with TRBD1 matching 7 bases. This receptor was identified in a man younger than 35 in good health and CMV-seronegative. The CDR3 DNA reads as TGTGCCAGCTCACCACTTGGTATAATAAAGGGACAGCCTGGGAACACTGAAGCTTTCTTT. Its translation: CASSPLGIIKGQPGNTEAFF.